Shown below are 31 T cell receptor beta chains from a single sample sequenced in a study of cytomegalovirus exposure and HLA in healthy donors. A multiplex PCR was run with 60 Vbeta primers and 13 Jbeta primers. The data were produced by immunoSEQ multiplex PCR, yet TCRdb's version contains in-frame clones alone and is incomplete. The sample lists 150,000 or so clones, approximately 80% seen once, with 9.5% to 15% in the top ten. Sequencing was done on a sample of PBMCs. The source of these receptors is a young man in good health and CMV-seropositive.

The genes are TRBV28 and TRBJ2-1, with 13 bases aligning to TRBD2. With V trimmed by 6 bases and J by 8 bases, 4 bases remained unmatched. The V gene's germline CDR1 is MDHEN and CDR2 SYDVKM. The CDR3 spans 14 residues. CDR3 residues: CASSRLAGGDEQFF. Written as DNA, the CDR3 is TGTGCCAGCAGCCGACTAGCGGGAGGCGATGAGCAGTTCTTC.

This clone was picked up one time. This chain joins TRBV7-9 and TRBJ2-3, with a possible D match to TRBD2 (6 bases). Trimming took 6 bases from V and 1 from J, leaving 14 bases between them. Per the germline V gene, CDR1 is SEHNR and CDR2 is FQNEAQ (reference sequence). CDR3 length equals 15 residues. DNA of the CDR3: TGTGCCAGCAGTACGGGGGTAGTGGGCACAGATACGCAGTATTTT. Protein sequence: CASSTGVVGTDTQYF. Full variable domain (remainder filled in from reference TRBV7-9 and TRBJ2-3): DTGVSQNPRHKITKRGQNVTFRCDPISEHNRLYWYRQTLGQGPEFLTYFQNEAQLEKSRLLSDRFSAERPKGSFSTLEIQRTEQGDSAMYLCASSTGVVGTDTQYFGPGTRLTVL.

CDR3 region: CASITRQGCEQYF. CDR3 DNA: TGTGCCAGCATCACGAGACAGGGTTGCGAGCAGTACTTC. V and J are TRBV28 and TRBJ2-7; 7 nucleotides line up with TRBD1. The CDR3 runs to 13 residues. V dropped 7 bases and J dropped 6; count of bases not matched to a gene: 9. Germline V CDR1 and CDR2: MDHEN, SYDVKM. Full variable domain (rest looked up from reference TRBV28 and TRBJ2-7): DVKVTQSSRYLVKRTGEKVFLECVQDMDHENMFWYRQDPGLGLRLIYFSYDVKMKEKGDIPEGYSVSREKKERFSLILESASTNQTSMYLCASITRQGCEQYFGPGTRLTVT.

This clone was seen only a few times. The chain links TRBV18 to TRBJ1-2; maybe TRBD1 (6 bases). The CDR3 covers 14 residues. Germline CDR1 KGHSH, CDR2 LQKENI. V was pared by 3 bases and J by 4 bases, with 12 bases between. CDR3 DNA sequence: TGTGCCAGCTCACCGCAGGGGCAGGCCTATGGCTACACCTTC. Translated: CASSPQGQAYGYTF.

The V call is TRBV5-6, the J call TRBJ2-7, with 8 bases aligning to TRBD2. Per the germline V gene, CDR1 is SGHDT and CDR2 is YYEEEE. Losses at the gene ends were 0 bases for V and 2 bases for J; bases not matched to a gene: 10. The CDR3 has 17 residues. CDR3 DNA: TGTGCCAGCAGCTTGGATTTACCGGGAGGGGCTACCTACGAGCAGTACTTC. This gives the protein CASSLDLPGGATYEQYF.

The chain is built from TRBV19 and TRBJ1-6; D ambiguous. Trimming removed 1 base from V and 7 bases from J, with 8 bases in between. Germline values: CDR1 LNHDA, CDR2 SQIVND (reference sequence). The CDR3 is made up of 14 amino acids. The CDR3 nucleotides read TGTGCCAGTAGTATAGGGGCACAAAATTCACCCCTCCACTTT. Protein product: CASSIGAQNSPLHF.

V and J are TRBV2 and TRBJ1-1, with 8 positions matching TRBD1. Germline trimming cut 6 bases from V and 1 base from J; bases unmatched to any gene: 7. This CDR3 has 15 amino acids. In germline, CDR1 is SNHLY, CDR2 FYNNEI. The CDR3 reads CASRQGAPRNTEAFF. In DNA, the CDR3 is TGTGCCAGCAGGCAGGGGGCCCCCCGGAACACTGAAGCTTTCTTT.

In nucleotides, the CDR3 is TGTGCCAGCAGCTGGAGGGGTCACGCGTACCAAGAGACCCAGTACTTC. This encodes CASSWRGHAYQETQYF. The rearrangement joins TRBV7-8 to TRBJ2-5, with D possibly matching TRBD2 (6 bases). V was shortened by 4 bases and J by 0 bases, with 15 bases between the two germline ends. The germline CDR1 and CDR2 sequences are SGHVS and FQNEAQ. CDR3 length equals 16 residues.

The DNA of the CDR3 is TGTGCCAGCAGCTTACCGGCAGACAGTAGCACAGATACGCAGTATTTT. It is translated as CASSLPADSSTDTQYF. J is TRBJ2-3 and V is TRBV11-2; tentatively, D is TRBD1 (5 bases). V shed 2 bases and J shed 0 bases, with 12 bases lying between them. The CDR3 totals 16 residues. Germline CDR1 and CDR2: SGHAT and FQNNGV.

J is TRBJ1-5 and V is TRBV10-3; D is unclear. Germline V CDR1 and CDR2: ENHRY, SYGVKD. CDR3 length: 14 residues. With 3 bases removed from V and 9 bases from J, the gap between germline ends came to 15 bases. The CDR3 DNA reads TGTGCCATCAGTGAACCGACTGCTGTTGGGCCCCAGCATTTT. Translated: CAISEPTAVGPQHF.

The chain joins TRBV5-1 to TRBJ2-5, with 9 bases identical to TRBD2. Unmatched junction bases numbered 13, after V lost 5 bases and J lost 5 bases. Germline lookup yields CDR1 SGHRS and CDR2 YFSETQ. There are 16 residues in the CDR3. The CDR3 bases are TGCGCCAGCAGTTCGGAGGGGACTAGCATTGGGGAGACCCAGTACTTC. Residues: CASSSEGTSIGETQYF.

The chain has TRBV7-9 and TRBJ1-3, with D possibly being TRBD1 (5 bases). The CDR3 sequence is 16 residues long. The ends were cut back, 4 bases at V and 1 base at J, with 14 bases in the middle. CDR1 is SEHNR and CDR2 is FQNEAQ in the germline V gene (reference sequence). The chain's CDR3 is CASSWPQGDSGNTIYF. In DNA, the CDR3 is TGTGCCAGCAGCTGGCCCCAAGGGGATTCTGGAAACACCATATATTTT.

This chain joins TRBV7-8 and TRBJ2-7; a weak D match, TRBD2 (6 bases). Matching the DNA end better, TRBJ2-1 makes the J call doubtful. Germline-derived CDR1 and CDR2 are SGHVS and FQNEAQ. This CDR3 has 15 residues. The CDR3 coding sequence is TGTGCCAGCAGCAGGGGTTGGGGAGGCAACAATGAGCAGTTCTTC. This sequence encodes CASSRGWGGNNEQFF.

The chain employs TRBV10-3 and TRBJ1-5; D remains ambiguous. Germline-derived CDR1 and CDR2 are ENHRY and SYGVKD. The CDR3 is made up of 14 amino acids. V lost 2 bases and J 3 bases, leaving 8 bases between the germline ends. This CDR3 reads CAISETATNQPQHF. CDR3 in DNA: TGTGCCATCAGTGAGACAGCTACCAATCAGCCCCAGCATTTT.

This clone was recorded only once. V gene TRBV2 combines with J gene TRBJ1-2, with TRBD1 matching 8 bases. With 7 bases clipped from V and 4 bases from J, the junction kept 8 bases outside the gene matches. Germline loops: CDR1 SNHLY, CDR2 FYNNEI. This CDR3 is built from 14 residues. The CDR3 reads CASTMDRVGYGYTF. The DNA of the CDR3 is TGTGCCAGCACTATGGACAGGGTCGGCTATGGCTACACCTTC.

The chain has TRBV4-1 and TRBJ1-1; 7 bases map to TRBD1. There are 16 residues in the CDR3. The J segment lost 1 base and the V segment lost 3 bases, leaving 8 bases of the junction unmatched. Germline lookup yields CDR1 MGHRA and CDR2 YSYEKL. CDR3: CASSQVPGQRNTEAFF. CDR3 DNA sequence: TGCGCCAGCAGCCAGGTCCCGGGACAGAGGAACACTGAAGCTTTCTTT.

This clone came up once. The chain uses TRBV7-2 and TRBJ2-4, with D perhaps matching TRBD1 (6 bases). The CDR3 has 16 residues. The V and J ends lost 5 bases and 1 base respectively, with 15 bases between them. Germline CDR1 is SGHTA and CDR2 is FQGNSA. Here the CDR3 reads CASSRRKGEAKNIQYF. CDR3 in DNA: TGTGCCAGCAGCCGACGAAAGGGGGAGGCCAAAAACATTCAGTACTTC.

V and J are TRBV5-5 and TRBJ2-3, with 10 bases aligning to TRBD2. This CDR3 has 15 amino acids. Germline V gene data show CDR1 as SGHKS and CDR2 as YYEKEE (reference sequence). After removal of 4 bases from V and 4 bases from J, the junction contained 6 bases not matched to a gene. The DNA for the CDR3 is TGTGCCAGCAGCCTTCTAGCGGGAGTAGCAGATACGCAGTATTTT. Its translation: CASSLLAGVADTQYF.

V and J are TRBV19 and TRBJ2-7; 9 nucleotides match TRBD2. In germline, CDR1 is LNHDA, CDR2 SQIVND (reference sequence). V dropped 4 bases and J dropped 2; count of bases not matched to a gene: 0. This CDR3 has 13 amino acids. CDR3 protein: CASSRTSAYEQYF. The CDR3 DNA reads TGTGCCAGTAGTAGGACTAGCGCCTACGAGCAGTACTTC.

The gene calls are TRBV5-1 and TRBJ2-6; 12 bases agree with TRBD1. The CDR3 has 21 residues. CDR1 is SGHRS, CDR2 YFSETQ, per germline. The V and J ends lost 4 bases and 2 bases, in that order; junction bases with no gene match: 16. Here the CDR3 reads CASSTGTGGGLADTGANVLTF. The DNA of the CDR3 is TGCGCCAGCAGCACCGGGACAGGGGGCGGACTAGCCGATACTGGGGCCAACGTCCTGACTTTC. Full variable domain (rest looked up from reference TRBV5-1 and TRBJ2-6): KAGVTQTPRYLIKTRGQQVTLSCSPISGHRSVSWYQQTPGQGLQFLFEYFSETQRNKGNFPGRFSGRQFSNSRSEMNVSTLELGDSALYLCASSTGTGGGLADTGANVLTFGAGSRLTVL.

This clone was recorded a few times. The chain joins TRBV19 to TRBJ1-2; TRBD1 might be the D (5 bases). The CDR3 consists of 14 residues. The V gene lost 0 bases and the J gene lost 3 bases, with 8 bases spanning the gap. Germline V gene sequence: CDR1 LNHDA, CDR2 SQIVND (reference sequence). The CDR3 DNA follows: TGTGCCAGTAGTATAGACAGGGTCGACTATGGCTACACCTTC. Its translation: CASSIDRVDYGYTF. Full variable domain (missing parts from reference TRBV19 and TRBJ1-2): DGGITQSPKYLFRKEGQNVTLSCEQNLNHDAMYWYRQDPGQGLRLIYYSQIVNDFQKGDIAEGYSVSREKKESFPLTVTSAQKNPTAFYLCASSIDRVDYGYTFGSGTRLTVV.

This sequence joins TRBV27 and TRBJ2-3; TRBD2 matches 7 bases. Germline V CDR1 and CDR2: MNHEY, SMNVEV (reference sequence). The trim removed 1 base at V and 0 bases at J, leaving 7 bases unmatched. This CDR3 region has 17 residues. The CDR3 DNA reads TGTGCCAGCAGTTTATTCCAAGCGGGAACTAGCACAGATACGCAGTATTTT. Amino acids: CASSLFQAGTSTDTQYF.

The chain carries TRBV11-2 and TRBJ2-1, with TRBD1 as a possible D gene (5 bases). Trimming left V 5 bases short and J 8 bases short, with 10 bases between. CDR3 length: 12 amino acids. From germline, CDR1 is SGHAT and CDR2 FQNNGV. The chain's CDR3 is CASSLLRDEQFF. The CDR3 nucleotides read TGTGCCAGCAGCCTTCTCAGGGATGAGCAGTTCTTC. Combining the CDR3 with reference TRBV11-2 and TRBJ2-1 gives the whole variable domain EAGVAQSPRYKIIEKRQSVAFWCNPISGHATLYWYQQILGQGPKLLIQFQNNGVVDDSQLPKDRFSAERLKGVDSTLKIQPAKLEDSAVYLCASSLLRDEQFFGPGTRLTVL.

The rearrangement uses TRBV9 and TRBJ2-3; 7 bases match TRBD2. CDR1 and CDR2 from the germline V gene are SGDLS and YYNGEE. V lost 4 bases and J lost 3; bases outside the gene matches: 5. The CDR3 is 14 residues long. CDR3 protein: CASSLGLDTDTQYF. The CDR3 DNA reads as TGTGCCAGCAGCCTCGGACTAGATACAGATACGCAGTATTTT.

The chain carries TRBV11-2 and TRBJ2-2; 8 bases agree with TRBD1. The CDR3 loop spans 19 amino acids. Germline CDR1 SGHAT, CDR2 FQNNGV. Trimming took 5 bases from V and 0 from J; bases not matched to a gene: 14. The CDR3 DNA follows: TGTGCCAGCAGCCAGACATCCGGGACAGGAGCAACGAACACCGGGGAGCTGTTTTTT. Protein: CASSQTSGTGATNTGELFF.

This sequence joins TRBV11-2 and TRBJ1-1; no reliable D call. CDR1 SGHAT and CDR2 FQNNGV come from the germline V gene. V was shortened by 6 bases and J by 1 base, with 12 bases between the two germline ends. This CDR3 has 14 residues. CDR3 sequence reads: CASRRIQANTEAFF. The CDR3 DNA sequence: TGTGCCAGCAGACGTATTCAGGCGAACACTGAAGCTTTCTTT.

The chain combines TRBV9 with TRBJ2-1; 8 positions match TRBD2. The trim removed 3 bases at V and 9 bases at J, leaving 8 bases unmatched. The CDR3 length is 14 residues. Germline V gene sequence: CDR1 SGDLS, CDR2 YYNGEE. CDR3 sequence: CASSGAEREREQFF. In DNA form, the CDR3 reads TGTGCCAGCAGCGGGGCTGAGCGGGAGCGTGAGCAGTTCTTC.

The rearrangement links TRBV7-3 to TRBJ2-1; D possibly corresponds to TRBD2 (5 bases). The germline V gene encodes CDR1 SGHTA and CDR2 FQGTGA. V lost 0 bases and J lost 0, with 9 bases in between. CDR3 length: 16 residues. The chain's CDR3 is CASSLTPAVSYNEQFF. The CDR3 DNA sequence: TGTGCCAGCAGCTTAACGCCAGCGGTCTCCTACAATGAGCAGTTCTTC.

The V and J genes are TRBV2 and TRBJ1-2; D is uncertain. Trimming took 7 bases from V and 2 from J, leaving 17 bases between them. Germline-derived CDR1 and CDR2 are SNHLY and FYNNEI. The CDR3 length is 15 residues. CDR3 amino acids: CASTRGYLANYGYTF. The CDR3 region has the DNA TGTGCCAGCACTCGGGGTTATTTAGCAAACTATGGCTACACCTTC.

This clone was seen only once. This chain links TRBV4-1 with TRBJ1-2; tentatively, D is TRBD1 (5 bases). The CDR3 contains 15 residues. The V and J ends lost 0 bases and 5 bases respectively, with 13 bases between them. Germline CDR1 reads MGHRA; CDR2 reads YSYEKL. The CDR3 DNA sequence: TGCGCCAGCAGCCAAGATCAGGGTTTCTTATATGGCTACACCTTC. Its protein product is CASSQDQGFLYGYTF.

This chain joins TRBV7-9 and TRBJ2-3, with a possible D match to TRBD1 (6 bases). CDR3 length: 16 amino acids. Deletions cut 7 bases from V and 1 base from J, with 18 bases between. Germline lookup yields CDR1 SEHNR and CDR2 FQNEAQ (reference sequence). The chain's CDR3 is CASNSGWGRGTDTQYF. CDR3 in DNA: TGTGCCAGCAACTCTGGGTGGGGGCGCGGCACAGATACGCAGTATTTT.